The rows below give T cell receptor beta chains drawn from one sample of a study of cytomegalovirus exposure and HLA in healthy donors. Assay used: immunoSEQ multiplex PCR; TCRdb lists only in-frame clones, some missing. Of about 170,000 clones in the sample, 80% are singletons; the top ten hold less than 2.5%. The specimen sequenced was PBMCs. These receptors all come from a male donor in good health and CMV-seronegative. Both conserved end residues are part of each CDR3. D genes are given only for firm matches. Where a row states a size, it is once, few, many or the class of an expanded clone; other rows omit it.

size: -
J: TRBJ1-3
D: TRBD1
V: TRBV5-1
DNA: TGCGCCAGCAGCACGACAGGGGTTTCTGGAAACACCATATATTTT
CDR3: CASSTTGVSGNTIYF

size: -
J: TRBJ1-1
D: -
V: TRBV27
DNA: TGTGCCAGCAGTTTATGGGGAGGAAACACTGAAGCTTTCTTT
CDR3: CASSLWGGNTEAFF

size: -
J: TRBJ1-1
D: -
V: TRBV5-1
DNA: TGCGCCAGCAGCTTGGGGTCGGCGACAGTGAACACTGAAGCTTTCTTT
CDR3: CASSLGSATVNTEAFF

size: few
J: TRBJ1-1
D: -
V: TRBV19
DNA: TGTGCCAGTAGTCTATCGACAGTTTACATGAACACTGAAGCTTTCTTT
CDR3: CASSLSTVYMNTEAFF

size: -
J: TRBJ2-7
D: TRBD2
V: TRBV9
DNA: TGTGCCAGCAGCGTAGGGGGGGGAGACTACGAGCAGTACTTC
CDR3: CASSVGGGDYEQYF

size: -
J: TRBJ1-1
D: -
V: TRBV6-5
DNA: TGTGCCAGCAGTTCGGGCGGGATGAACACTGAAGCTTTCTTT
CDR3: CASSSGGMNTEAFF

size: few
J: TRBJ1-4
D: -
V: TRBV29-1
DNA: TGCAGCGTTGAAGATCGGGGGGGCGGATATGAAAAACTGTTTTTT
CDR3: CSVEDRGGGYEKLFF

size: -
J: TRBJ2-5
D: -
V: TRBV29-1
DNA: TGCAGCGTTGAAATTGGGGGGGGCTGGGAGACCCAGTACTTC
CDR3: CSVEIGGGWETQYF

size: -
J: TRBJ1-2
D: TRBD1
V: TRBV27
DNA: TGTGCCAGCAGTTCAAGGACAGGGGGTCGTTATGGCTACACCTTC
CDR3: CASSSRTGGRYGYTF

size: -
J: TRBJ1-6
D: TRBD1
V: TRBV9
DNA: TGTGCCAGCAGCGCCCGGGGGGGGACAGGGACACCCCTCCACTTT
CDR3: CASSARGGTGTPLHF

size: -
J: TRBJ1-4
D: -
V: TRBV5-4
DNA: TGTGCCAGCAGCTTGGCGGGTAACGAAAAACTGTTTTTT
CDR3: CASSLAGNEKLFF

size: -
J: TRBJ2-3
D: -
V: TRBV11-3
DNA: TGTGCCAGCAGCTTAGGAGGGAACACAGATACGCAGTATTTT
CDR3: CASSLGGNTDTQYF

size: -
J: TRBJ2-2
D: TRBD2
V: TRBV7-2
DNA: TGTGCCAGCAGCTCTCTGGGGGGGACGAGAACCGGGGAGCTGTTTTTT
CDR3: CASSSLGGTRTGELFF

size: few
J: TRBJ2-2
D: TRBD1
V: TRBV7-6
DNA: TGTGCCAGCAGCTCCCGGGACAGGGCGGGCGGGGAGCTGTTTTTT
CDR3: CASSSRDRAGGELFF

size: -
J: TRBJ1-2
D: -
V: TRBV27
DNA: TGTGCCAGCAGACCTTCGGGGGGGGGCTGGAGTGGCTACACCTTC
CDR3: CASRPSGGGWSGYTF

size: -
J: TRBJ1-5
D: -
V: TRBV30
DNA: TGTGCCTGGAGTGTACGGGGGCAGCCCCAGCATTTT
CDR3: CAWSVRGQPQHF

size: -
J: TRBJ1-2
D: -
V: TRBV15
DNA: TGTGCCACCAGCCTAAACCGAGGGTATGGCTACACCTTC
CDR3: CATSLNRGYGYTF